These 5 T cell receptor beta chains originate from one sample sequenced in a study of T cells in Graves' hyperthyroidism and ophthalmopathy (dated by TCRdb to about 2019). Library construction relied on multiplex PCR. Sequencing was performed on an Illumina HiSeq 2000. Amplification of TCR beta CDR3 regions was carried out from RNA transcripts. The TCR CDR3 was subjected to a first round of RT-PCR using the HTBI primer set and the Qiagen OneStep RT-PCR kit. TCRdb reworked the public reads: Q25 trimming with fastp, MiXCR clone assembly, productive beta chains retained. Here each entry gathers all rows of one CDR3 protein and keeps the most common genes and DNA. The sample table holds some 490,000 distinct CDR3 sequences, of which less than 25% were seen once. Less than 65% of the sample is taken by the ten largest. The sample comprised blood. The receptor set was obtained from a woman in her 70s with Graves' ophthalmopathy.

In this sample, this clonotype turned up many times. This CDR3 reads CASSYEGGSPLHF. In nucleotides, the CDR3 is TGTGCCAGCAGTTACGAAGGGGGATCACCCCTCCACTTT. The chain couples TRBV6-5 to TRBJ1-6; tentative D call: TRBD1 (6 bases). The length of the CDR3 is 13 residues. Trimming removed 2 bases from V and 10 bases from J, with 9 bases in between. From germline, CDR1 is MNHEY and CDR2 SVGAGI.

This clonotype was observed a few times. The rearrangement joins TRBV27 to TRBJ1-1; perhaps TRBD1 as D (5 bases). The CDR3 sequence is 13 residues long. CDR1 and CDR2 from the germline V gene are MNHEY and SMNVEV (reference sequence). Trimming shortened V by 3 bases and J by 6 bases, and 11 bases separated the two germline ends. This chain's CDR3 is CASSLQGRAEAFF. Here the CDR3 DNA reads TGTGCCAGCAGTTTGCAGGGTCGGGCTGAAGCTTTCTTT.

Of note for this clonotype: A much larger clonotype is one base distant, so this may be a read error. As DNA, the CDR3 is TGTGCCAGCAGTGAAGGGACTAGCGGGGGGGGGGAGACCCAGTACTTC. Protein product: CASSEGTSGGGETQYF. This chain uses TRBV2 with TRBJ2-5; TRBD2 agrees at 15 bases. The J segment lost 5 bases and the V segment lost 1 base, leaving 2 bases of the junction unmatched. This CDR3 is 16 amino acids long. CDR1 and CDR2 from the germline V gene are SNHLY and FYNNEI.

In this sample, this clonotype turned up many times. The rearrangement joins TRBV2 to TRBJ2-1; TRBD1 matches at 11 bases. Unmatched junction bases numbered 12, after V lost 8 bases and J lost 0 bases. CDR1 SNHLY and CDR2 FYNNEI come from the germline V gene. The CDR3 is 18 residues long. In nucleotides, the CDR3 is TGTGCCAGCCGCGGTAGGGGGGACAGGGGGAGCTCCTACAATGAGCAGTTCTTC. It is translated as CASRGRGDRGSSYNEQFF.

The V gene is TRBV12-3 or TRBV12-4, the J gene TRBJ1-2; D is unresolved. The germline V and J ends were trimmed by 5 bases and 4 bases, with 11 bases remaining between them. CDR3 size: 13 residues. The CDR3 DNA reads TGTGCCAGCAGTCCTCCTTACAGCTATGGCTACACCTTC. This encodes CASSPPYSYGYTF.